This entry concerns a single T cell receptor beta chain. Random hexamers were used to reverse transcribe 0.5 to 1 ug of RNA. The CDR3 of TCR beta was amplified by immunoSEQ multiplex PCR across 54 Vbeta and 13 Jbeta. From the immunoSEQ multiplex PCR reads, TCRdb called clonotypes with MiXCR, one entry per CDR3 protein. The repertoire consists of some 120,000 distinct CDR3 sequences, with about 96% occurring once and the leading ten covering more than 0.095%. The source of the sample is a study of CD8 T cells in Susac syndrome. Trimming took 1 base from V and 2 from J, leaving 12 bases between them. The CDR3 has 15 residues. The V gene's germline CDR1 is LGHNA and CDR2 YNFKEQ. Sequencing targeted TCR beta in blood CD8+ and CD4+ T cells. While serving as controls, healthy donors were matched for age and sex.

The sample was CD4+ T cells from PBMCs. The receptor's source is a human donor in good health. The gene calls are TRBV4-2 and TRBJ2-7, with D possibly matching TRBD2 (5 bases). The CDR3 sequence is CASSQGSAEAYEQYF. The CDR3, as DNA: TGTGCCAGCAGCCAAGGTTCAGCGGAGGCCTACGAGCAGTACTTC.